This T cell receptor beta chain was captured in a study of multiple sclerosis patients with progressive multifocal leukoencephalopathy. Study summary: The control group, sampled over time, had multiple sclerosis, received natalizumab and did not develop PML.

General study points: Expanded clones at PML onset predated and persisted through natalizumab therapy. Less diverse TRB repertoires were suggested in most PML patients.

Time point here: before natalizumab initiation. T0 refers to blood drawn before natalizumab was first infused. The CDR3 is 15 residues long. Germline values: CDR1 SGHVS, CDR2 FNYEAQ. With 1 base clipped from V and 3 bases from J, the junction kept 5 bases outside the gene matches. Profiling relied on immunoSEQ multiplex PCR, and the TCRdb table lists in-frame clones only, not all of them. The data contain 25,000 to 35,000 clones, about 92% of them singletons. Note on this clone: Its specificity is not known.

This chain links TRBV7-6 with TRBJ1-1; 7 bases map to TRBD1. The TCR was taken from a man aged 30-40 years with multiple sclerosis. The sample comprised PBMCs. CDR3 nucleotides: TGTGCCAGCAGCTTAGAACAGGGGTCGGACACTGAAGCTTTCTTT. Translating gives CASSLEQGSDTEAFF.